This TCR beta chain is from a study of Ad26.COV2.S vaccination and SARS-CoV-2 variants (dated by TCRdb to 2020 to 2023). The study in broad terms: Vaccine-arm donors came from COV1001, a multicentre, randomized, double-blind, placebo-controlled phase I-IIa trial of Ad26.COV2.S in healthy adults. Ad26.COV2.S was administered intramuscularly at 5 x 10^10 or 1 x 10^11 viral particles, either as a single shot or as two shots given 56 days apart. Sequencing of the TCRbeta repertoire served to evaluate the specificity and breadth of SARS-CoV-2-reactive T cell receptors following Ad26.COV2.S vaccination. Investigators did not know the trial group allocation while performing experiments and assessing outcomes. A total of 32 samples were included in the TCR-sequenced set, comprising around 19 Ad26.COV2.S vaccine recipients, 5 placebo recipients and 8 SARS-CoV-2 convalescent individuals. Trial participants were randomized into five groups of five: low-dose or high-dose Ad26.COV2.S given once or twice, or placebo on both occasions.

What the authors observed across the whole study: After vaccination, spike-specific CD8+ and CD4+ T cell responses were reported to show substantial breadth. The study lacked the statistical power to compare responses across vaccine doses or regimens. Ad26.COV2.S recipients had higher spike-specific TCR breadth than placebo recipients (P = 0.0014). It was noted by the authors that total T cell responses may have been underestimated by the TCR breadth and depth analyses. Vaccine and placebo recipients had comparable non-spike TCR breadth, which fits with the vaccine containing only spike.

TCRbeta CDR3 regions were sequenced with the immunoSEQ Assay. After extraction, genomic DNA underwent amplification by bias-controlled multiplex PCR, followed by high-throughput sequencing. As for the original processing: To quantify the absolute abundance of every unique TCRbeta CDR3 region, sequences were collapsed and filtered. T cell fraction was estimated by normalizing TCRbeta template counts to usable DNA, which was measured by amplifying reference genes present in all nucleated cells. Repertoire TCRs were annotated as SARS-CoV-2-specific by exact matching of V gene, CDR3 amino acid sequence and J gene to a known reactive TCR set. The reference SARS-CoV-2 TCR set was obtained from MIRA and was filtered for enrichment in COVID-19-positive ImmuneCODE repertoires, whereby public or cross-reactive TCRs were removed. Using the MIRA antigens, annotated TCRs were further analysed by specific ORF or by position within an ORF. Depth was the summed frequency of annotated unique rearrangements, while breadth was defined as annotated unique rearrangements over total unique productive rearrangements. Two-sided Wilcoxon rank-sum tests were used to compare TCR breadth between groups. TCRdb limited this immuneACCESS table to in-frame rearrangements with V and J called. A share of clones is missing; checked studies link under half to unresolved V genes, and the rest is unexplained. V, J and clone size derive from that table, while D and trimming were established from the DNA sequence. The sample contains 200,000 to 300,000 clones, 70% to 90% of them found a single time. About 10% of the sample rests with the top ten.

CDR3 length: 15 amino acids, cysteine to phenylalanine. Only the CDR3 part of the read is kept: 45 bases, read in frame from the first base. V was cut back by 3 bases and J by 5 bases, leaving a gap of 17 bases between them. From a lookup of the germline V gene (reference sequence), CDR1 and CDR2 are DFQATT and SNEGSKA. With respect to this clone: The target of this receptor is not known. The record has no base qualities; no much larger clone is one base away.

The meaning of the sample's treatment or condition label: roughly 20 received Ad26.COV2.S at low or high dose, single or two shots; roughly five received placebo; per-sample allocation not given. For vaccine and placebo recipients, repertoires were sequenced using samples collected on day 63 after the first injection. In Cohort 1b, around 25 adults aged 18-55 years were enrolled at a single site in Boston, USA, between 29 July and 7 August 2020. Ad26.COV2.S was a replication-incompetent adenovirus type 26 vector that expressed a prefusion-stabilized SARS-CoV-2 spike protein derived from the original Wuhan strain.

Sequenced here: peripheral blood, sampled in a trial of Ad26.COV2.S vaccine versus placebo. The rearrangement joined TRBV20-1 to TRBJ2-1, with no reliable assignment of the D segment. This receptor was obtained from a person aged 18-65 years who received the Ad26.COV2.S COVID-19 vaccine or a placebo. The nucleotide sequence reads as follows: TGCAGTGCTAGTATGCGACGCATCTTTGACAATGAGCAGTTCTTC. It specifies CSASMRRIFDNEQFF.